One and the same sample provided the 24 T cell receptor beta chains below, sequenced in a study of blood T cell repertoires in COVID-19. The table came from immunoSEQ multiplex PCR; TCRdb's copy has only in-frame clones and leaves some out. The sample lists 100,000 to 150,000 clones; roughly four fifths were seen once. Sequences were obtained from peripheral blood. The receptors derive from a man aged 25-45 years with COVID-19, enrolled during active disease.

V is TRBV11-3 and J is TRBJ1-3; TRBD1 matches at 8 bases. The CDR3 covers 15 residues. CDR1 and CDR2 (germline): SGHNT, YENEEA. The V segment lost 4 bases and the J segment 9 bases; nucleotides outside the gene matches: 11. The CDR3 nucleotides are TGTGCCAGCAGCTGGGGACAGGCGCTGAGTGGCACCATATATTTT. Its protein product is CASSWGQALSGTIYF.

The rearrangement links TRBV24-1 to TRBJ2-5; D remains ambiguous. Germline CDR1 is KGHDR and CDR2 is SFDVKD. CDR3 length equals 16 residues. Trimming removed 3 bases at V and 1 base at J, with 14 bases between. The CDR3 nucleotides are TGTGCCACCAGTGATCCCAGGCCGGAAGTCCAAGAGACCCAGTACTTC. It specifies CATSDPRPEVQETQYF.

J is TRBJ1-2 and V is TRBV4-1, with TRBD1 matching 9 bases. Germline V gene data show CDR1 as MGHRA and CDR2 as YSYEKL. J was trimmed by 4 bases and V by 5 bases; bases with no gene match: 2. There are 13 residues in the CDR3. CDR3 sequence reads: CASSSDRGYGYTF. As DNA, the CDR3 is TGCGCCAGCAGCTCGGACAGGGGCTATGGCTACACCTTC.

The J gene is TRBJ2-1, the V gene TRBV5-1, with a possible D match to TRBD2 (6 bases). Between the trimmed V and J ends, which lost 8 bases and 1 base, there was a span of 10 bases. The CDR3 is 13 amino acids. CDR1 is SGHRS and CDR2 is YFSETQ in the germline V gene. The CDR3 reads CASVGTSYNEQFF. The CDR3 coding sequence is TGCGCCAGTGTCGGGACTTCCTACAATGAGCAGTTCTTC.

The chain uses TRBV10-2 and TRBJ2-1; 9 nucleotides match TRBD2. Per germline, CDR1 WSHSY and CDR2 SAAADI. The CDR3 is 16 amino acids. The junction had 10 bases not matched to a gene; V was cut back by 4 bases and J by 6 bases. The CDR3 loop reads CASSGRSGLAPNEQFF. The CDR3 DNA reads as TGCGCCAGCAGTGGGCGGTCGGGACTAGCCCCCAATGAGCAGTTCTTC.

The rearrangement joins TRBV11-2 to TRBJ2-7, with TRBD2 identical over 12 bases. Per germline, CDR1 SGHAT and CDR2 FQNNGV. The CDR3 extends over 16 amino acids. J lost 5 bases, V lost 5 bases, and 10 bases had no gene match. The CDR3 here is CASSHRGTSGFHEQYF. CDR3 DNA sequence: TGTGCCAGCAGCCATCGAGGGACTAGCGGGTTCCACGAGCAGTACTTC.

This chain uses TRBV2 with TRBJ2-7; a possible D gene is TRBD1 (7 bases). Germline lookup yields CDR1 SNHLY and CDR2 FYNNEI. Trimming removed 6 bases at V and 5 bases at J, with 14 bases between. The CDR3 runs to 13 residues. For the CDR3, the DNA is TGTGCCAGCAGACGACTAGGGGGCAACGAGCAGTACTTC. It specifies CASRRLGGNEQYF.

In DNA form, the CDR3 reads TGTGCCACCAGTGTGGCCCAGGCTGGGGCCAACGTCCTGACTTTC. This gives the protein CATSVAQAGANVLTF. The J gene is TRBJ2-6, the V gene TRBV24-1; D call uncertain. The germline V gene encodes CDR1 KGHDR and CDR2 SFDVKD. With 5 bases removed from V and 2 bases from J, the gap between germline ends came to 9 bases. The CDR3 spans 15 residues.

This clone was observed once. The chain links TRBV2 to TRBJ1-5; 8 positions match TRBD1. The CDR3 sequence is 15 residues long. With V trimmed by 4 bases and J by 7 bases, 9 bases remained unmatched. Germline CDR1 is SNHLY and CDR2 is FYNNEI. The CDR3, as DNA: TGTGCCAGCAGTGTGGTGGCAGGGGGCCGACAGCCCCAGCATTTT. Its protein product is CASSVVAGGRQPQHF.

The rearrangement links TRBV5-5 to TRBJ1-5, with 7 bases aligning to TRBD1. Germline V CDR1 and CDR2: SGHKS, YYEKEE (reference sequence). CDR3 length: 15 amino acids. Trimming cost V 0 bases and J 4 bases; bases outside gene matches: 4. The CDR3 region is CASSLGDSPNQPQHF. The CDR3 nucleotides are TGTGCCAGCAGCTTGGGGGACAGTCCTAATCAGCCCCAGCATTTT. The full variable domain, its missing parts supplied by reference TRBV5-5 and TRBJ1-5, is DAGVTQSPTHLIKTRGQQVTLRCSPISGHKSVSWYQQVLGQGPQFIFQYYEKEERGRGNFPDRFSARQFPNYSSELNVNALLLGDSALYLCASSLGDSPNQPQHFGDGTRLSIL.

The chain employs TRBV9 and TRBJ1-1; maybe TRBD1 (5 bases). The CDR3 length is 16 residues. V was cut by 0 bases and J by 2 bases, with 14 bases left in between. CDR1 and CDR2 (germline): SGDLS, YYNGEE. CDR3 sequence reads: CASSVVETELNTEAFF. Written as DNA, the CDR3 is TGTGCCAGCAGCGTAGTGGAGACAGAGCTAAACACTGAAGCTTTCTTT.

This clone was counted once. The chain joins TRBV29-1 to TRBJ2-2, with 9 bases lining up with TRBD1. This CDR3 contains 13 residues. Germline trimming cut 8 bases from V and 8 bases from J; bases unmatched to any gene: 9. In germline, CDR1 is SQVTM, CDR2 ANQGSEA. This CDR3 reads CSFGTGREGELFF. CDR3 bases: TGCAGCTTTGGGACAGGGAGGGAAGGGGAGCTGTTTTTT.

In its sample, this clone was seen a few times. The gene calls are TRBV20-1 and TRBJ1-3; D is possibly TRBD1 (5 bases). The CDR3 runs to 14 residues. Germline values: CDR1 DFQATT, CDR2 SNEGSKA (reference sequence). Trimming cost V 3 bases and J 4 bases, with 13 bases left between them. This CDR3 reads CSASVGDLGNTIYF. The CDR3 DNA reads TGCAGTGCTAGTGTAGGGGATCTCGGAAACACCATATATTTT.

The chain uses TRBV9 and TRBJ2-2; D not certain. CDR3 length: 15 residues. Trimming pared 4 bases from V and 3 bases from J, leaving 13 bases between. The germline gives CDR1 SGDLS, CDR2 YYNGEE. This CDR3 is CASSRTQQHTGELFF. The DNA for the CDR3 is TGTGCCAGCAGCCGAACACAACAACACACCGGGGAGCTGTTTTTT.

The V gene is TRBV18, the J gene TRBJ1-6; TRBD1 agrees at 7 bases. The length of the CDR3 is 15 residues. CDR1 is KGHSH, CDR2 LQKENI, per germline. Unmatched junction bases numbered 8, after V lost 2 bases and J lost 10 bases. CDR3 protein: CASSPLAGGGSPLHF. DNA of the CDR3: TGTGCCAGCTCACCATTGGCAGGGGGAGGATCACCCCTCCACTTT.

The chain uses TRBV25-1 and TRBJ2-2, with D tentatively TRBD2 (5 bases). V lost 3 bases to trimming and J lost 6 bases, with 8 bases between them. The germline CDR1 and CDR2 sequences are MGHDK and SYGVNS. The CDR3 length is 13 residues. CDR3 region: CASSEPGSGELFF. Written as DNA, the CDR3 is TGTGCCAGCAGTGAGCCGGGGTCCGGGGAGCTGTTTTTT.

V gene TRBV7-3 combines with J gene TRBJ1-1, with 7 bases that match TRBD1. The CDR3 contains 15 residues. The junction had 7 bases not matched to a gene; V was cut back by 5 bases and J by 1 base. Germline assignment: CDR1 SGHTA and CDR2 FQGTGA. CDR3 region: CASSLSGQENTEAFF. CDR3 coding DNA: TGTGCCAGCAGCCTTTCCGGACAGGAGAACACTGAAGCTTTCTTT. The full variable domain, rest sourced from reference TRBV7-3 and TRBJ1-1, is GAGVSQTPSNKVTEKGKYVELRCDPISGHTALYWYRQSLGQGPEFLIYFQGTGAADDSGLPNDRFFAVRPEGSVSTLKIQRTERGDSAVYLCASSLSGQENTEAFFGQGTRLTVV.

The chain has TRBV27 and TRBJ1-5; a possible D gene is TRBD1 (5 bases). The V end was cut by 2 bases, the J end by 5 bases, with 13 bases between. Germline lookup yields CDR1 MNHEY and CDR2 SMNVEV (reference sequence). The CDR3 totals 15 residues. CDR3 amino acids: CASSLAGGGHQPQHF. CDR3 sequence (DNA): TGTGCCAGCAGTTTAGCCGGGGGAGGGCATCAGCCCCAGCATTTT.

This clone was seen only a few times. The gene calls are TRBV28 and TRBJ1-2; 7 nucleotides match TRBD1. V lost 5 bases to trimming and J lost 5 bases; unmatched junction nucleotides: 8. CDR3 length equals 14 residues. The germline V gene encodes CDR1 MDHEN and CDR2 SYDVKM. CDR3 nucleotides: TGTGCCAGCAGTCCCAACAGGGGTGGGTATGGCTACACCTTC. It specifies CASSPNRGGYGYTF.

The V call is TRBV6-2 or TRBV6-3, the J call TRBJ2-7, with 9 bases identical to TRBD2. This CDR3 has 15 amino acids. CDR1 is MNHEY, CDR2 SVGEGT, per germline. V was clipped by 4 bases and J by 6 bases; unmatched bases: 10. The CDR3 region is CASSSFSSGTSEQYF. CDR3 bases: TGTGCCAGCAGTTCCTTCTCTAGCGGGACCAGCGAGCAGTACTTC.

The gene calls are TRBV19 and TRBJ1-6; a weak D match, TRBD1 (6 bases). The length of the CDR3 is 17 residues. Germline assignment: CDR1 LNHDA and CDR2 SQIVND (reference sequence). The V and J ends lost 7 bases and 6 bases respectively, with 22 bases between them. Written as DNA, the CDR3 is TGTGCCAGTACCCACGGCGGGGGGGCCGGAGGTAATTCACCCCTCCACTTT. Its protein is CASTHGGGAGGNSPLHF. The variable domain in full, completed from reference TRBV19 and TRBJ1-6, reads DGGITQSPKYLFRKEGQNVTLSCEQNLNHDAMYWYRQDPGQGLRLIYYSQIVNDFQKGDIAEGYSVSREKKESFPLTVTSAQKNPTAFYLCASTHGGGAGGNSPLHFGNGTRLTVT.

The CDR3, as DNA: TGTGCCAGCAGCCGGATCCTAGCGGGACCCTACAATGAGCAGTTCTTC. It is translated as CASSRILAGPYNEQFF. V usage is TRBV7-9 and J usage is TRBJ2-1; 9 bases fit TRBD2. Germline V lookup: CDR1 SEHNR, CDR2 FQNEAQ (reference sequence). This CDR3 has 16 residues. Trimming cost V 5 bases and J 2 bases; bases outside gene matches: 7.

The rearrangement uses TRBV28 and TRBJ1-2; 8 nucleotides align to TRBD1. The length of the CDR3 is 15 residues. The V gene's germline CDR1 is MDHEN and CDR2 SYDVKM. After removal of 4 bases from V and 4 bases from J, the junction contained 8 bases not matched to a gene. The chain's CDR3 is CASSSGQGMIYGYTF. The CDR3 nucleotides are TGTGCCAGCAGTTCAGGACAGGGTATGATCTATGGCTACACCTTC.

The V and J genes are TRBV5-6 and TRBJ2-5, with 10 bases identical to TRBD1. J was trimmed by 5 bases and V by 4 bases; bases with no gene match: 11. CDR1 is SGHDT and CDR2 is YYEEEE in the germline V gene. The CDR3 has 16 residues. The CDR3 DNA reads TGTGCCAGCAGCCCTAGGACAGGGGGGTTCGGGGAGACCCAGTACTTC. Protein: CASSPRTGGFGETQYF.